This T cell receptor beta chain derives from a study of shared clonotypes between healthy human individuals. Whole-study results and caveats: Sharing across four donors was highest in naive CD4 (around 5%) and lowest in memory CD8 (approximately 0.4%).

Clones were read by immunoSEQ multiplex PCR, and TCRdb kept only the in-frame ones, dropping some. The data hold 550,000 to 800,000 clones, with roughly 91% observed a single time. CDR3 length: 17 amino acids. Trimming pared 3 bases from V and 4 bases from J, leaving 22 bases between. Looked up from germline, CDR1 is GTSNPN and CDR2 is SVGIG (reference sequence). As concerns this clone: No antigen is known for it.

Specimen: memory CD8+ T cells from PBMCs. The subset denotes: CD45RO+ cells pooled with CCR7-negative TemRA cells. This sequence originates from a man aged 18 to 29 in good health. Some clones in this sample may be carry-over from other donors' samples. The chain uses TRBV30 and TRBJ2-1; D perhaps matches TRBD2 (5 bases). The CDR3 coding sequence is TGTGCCTGGAGGAGTGGTTCTGGACTTATACTTTACAATGAGCAGTTCTTC. It specifies CAWRSGSGLILYNEQFF.